Listed below are T cell receptor beta chains from one sample, sequenced in a study of blood T cell repertoires in COVID-19. The data were produced by immunoSEQ multiplex PCR, yet TCRdb's version contains in-frame clones alone and is incomplete. The sample lists around 180,000 clones, more than 80% seen once, with 9% to 15% in the top ten. Sequenced sample: peripheral blood. These TCRs come from a woman at least 80 years old with COVID-19, enrolled during active disease. The conserved cysteine and the conserved F or W are not part of the CDR3 here.

TRBV11-3	TRBJ1-1	ASGTPSEAF
TRBV4-3	TRBJ1-2	ASSQGPRTGNYGYT
TRBV19	TRBJ2-7	ASSSRGPSSYEQY
TRBV28	TRBJ1-4	ASSLQGISTNEKLF
TRBV28	TRBJ2-7	ASSPGPGPEQY
TRBV6-1	TRBJ1-2	ASSGATGYGYT
TRBV4-1	TRBJ1-1	ASSQVPFADTEAF
TRBV7-9	TRBJ1-1	ASSSYSGTGGEAF
TRBV9	TRBJ1-2	ASSVREGPINGYT
TRBV9	TRBJ1-2	ASSAGGRVDYGYT